This TCR beta chain was observed in a study of T-cell reconstitution after alpha-beta-depleted transplantation in children. The CDR3 is 19 amino acids. Germline V gene sequence: CDR1 MNHEY, CDR2 SMNVEV (reference sequence). V was clipped by 3 bases and J by 4 bases, with 26 bases between them. This clonotype has ten or more counts. For TCRbeta, the library was prepared with unique molecular identifiers. TCRdb recomputed calls from the PCR reads with MiXCR, one row per CDR3 protein. The sample includes approximately 270,000 distinct CDR3 sequences, about 10% of them seen just once. V usage is TRBV27 and J usage is TRBJ2-3; D not resolved. The sequences come from PBMCs from the stem cell graft donor, collected from the stem cell graft. The sequence was collected from a human donor who donated a stem cell graft to a child with SCID. CDR3: CASSLRSPDAEVPPDTQYF. CDR3 in DNA: TGTGCCAGCAGTTTGAGGTCTCCAGACGCCGAGGTACCCCCAGATACGCAGTATTTT.